This entry is about one TCR beta chain. The data are from a study of OX40 agonist ivuxolimab in advanced cancers. Study-wide context: An agonistic anti-OX40 (CD134) antibody, ivuxolimab, was used to treat the patients. Hepatocellular carcinoma, melanoma, renal cell or head and neck cancer affected the dose-escalation patients.

Sequencing was performed with immunoSEQ multiplex PCR; in TCRdb, only in-frame clones are kept and a portion is missing. This sample has under 25,000 clones, with 60% to 85% found just once. V was shortened by 5 bases and J by 1 base, with 6 bases between the two germline ends. This CDR3 has 12 residues. Germline loops: CDR1 SSHAT, CDR2 FNYEAQ (reference sequence). The chain is built from TRBV7-7 and TRBJ2-7; D may be TRBD2 (5 bases). The origin of this receptor is an adult with an advanced solid tumor such as melanoma, head and neck, liver or kidney cancer. The sample here was CD4+ or CD8+ T cells sorted from blood, taken in a trial of the OX40 agonist ivuxolimab. The CDR3 is CASSGESYEQYF. The CDR3 region has the DNA TGTGCCAGCAGCGGGGAGTCCTACGAGCAGTACTTC.